One sample yielded the 12 T cell receptor beta chains listed below, sequenced in a study of shared clonotypes between healthy human individuals. Sequenced by immunoSEQ multiplex PCR; TCRdb stores in-frame clones only, minus some. The table records around 2.1 million clones, approximately 94% of them present only once. The sample consisted of naive CD4+ T cells sorted from blood. Subset here: CD45RA+ positively selected. All receptors come from a man younger than 30 in good health.

This sequence joins TRBV5-1 and TRBJ1-2; TRBD1 aligns across 9 bases. Trimming took 2 bases from V and 2 from J; bases not matched to a gene: 10. Germline CDR1 and CDR2: SGHRS and YFSETQ. The CDR3 contains 17 residues. As DNA, the CDR3 is TGCGCCAGCAGCTTTAGCCCCTTCGGACAGGGGAACTATGGCTACACCTTC. Protein sequence: CASSFSPFGQGNYGYTF.

The J gene is TRBJ1-2, the V gene TRBV5-4, with 8 positions matching TRBD1. The CDR3 totals 14 residues. V trimming: 4 bases; J trimming: 1 base; junction bases outside the gene matches: 3. Germline V gives CDR1 SGHNT, CDR2 YYREEE (reference sequence). CDR3 sequence reads: CASSMGQDNYGYTF. The DNA for the CDR3 is TGTGCCAGCAGCATGGGACAGGATAACTATGGCTACACCTTC. The full variable domain, completed using reference TRBV5-4 and TRBJ1-2, is ETGVTQSPTHLIKTRGQQVTLRCSSQSGHNTVSWYQQALGQGPQFIFQYYREEENGRGNFPPRFSGLQFPNYSSELNVNALELDDSALYLCASSMGQDNYGYTFGSGTRLTVV.

A word on this clone: The sample has other DNA sequences that encode this CDR3 too. V is TRBV18 and J is TRBJ1-1; possibly TRBD1 for D (5 bases). Deletions cut 2 bases from V and 3 bases from J, with 10 bases between. The CDR3 consists of 14 residues. Per germline, CDR1 KGHSH and CDR2 LQKENI. The CDR3 DNA is TGTGCCAGCTCACCAGGGGGGAGGGACACTGAAGCTTTCTTT. Its translation is CASSPGGRDTEAFF.

The V and J genes are TRBV21-1 and TRBJ2-5; TRBD2 is the table's D call and was not checked against the DNA. TRBV21-1 is termed a pseudogene. The CDR3 sequence is 15 residues long. CDR3 nucleotides: TGTGCCAGCAGCAAAGGTATACCACTGCAAGAGACCCAGTACTTC. Translation: CASSKGIPLQETQYF.

V is TRBV11-1 and J is TRBJ2-6; a weak D match, TRBD1 (5 bases). Germline lookup yields CDR1 SGHAT and CDR2 FQDESV (reference sequence). V gave up 6 bases and J gave up 2 bases, with 11 bases separating them. The CDR3 contains 15 residues. Written as DNA, the CDR3 is TGTGCCAGCAGGAAACCAGGGACTGGGGCCAACGTCCTGACTTTC. Its translation is CASRKPGTGANVLTF.

This chain connects TRBV9 to TRBJ2-3; D perhaps matches TRBD2 (6 bases). V was trimmed by 2 bases and J by 2 bases, leaving 9 bases between them. The CDR3 runs to 14 residues. CDR1 is SGDLS, CDR2 YYNGEE, per germline. CDR3 amino acids: CASSVGGNTDTQYF. CDR3 bases: TGTGCCAGCAGCGTGGGCGGGAACACAGATACGCAGTATTTT. The full variable domain, in which reference TRBV9 and TRBJ2-3 provide the parts outside the CDR3, is DSGVTQTPKHLITATGQRVTLRCSPRSGDLSVYWYQQSLDQGLQFLIQYYNGEERAKGNILERFSAQQFPDLHSELNLSSLELGDSALYFCASSVGGNTDTQYFGPGTRLTVL.

Of note for this clone: This specimen includes other DNA sequences encoding the same CDR3. The gene calls are TRBV2 and TRBJ2-7, with 8 bases lining up with TRBD1. The CDR3 covers 14 residues. Germline V gene data show CDR1 as SNHLY and CDR2 as FYNNEI. Trimming took 3 bases from V and 0 from J; bases not matched to a gene: 1. For the CDR3, the DNA is TGTGCCAGCAGTGATGGGACAGGCTCCTACGAGCAGTACTTC. This codes for CASSDGTGSYEQYF.

The chain couples TRBV2 to TRBJ1-5; D is possibly TRBD1 (5 bases). The V end lost 3 bases, the J end lost 2 bases, and 11 bases lay between the germline ends. Germline values: CDR1 SNHLY, CDR2 FYNNEI. The CDR3 covers 15 residues. The CDR3 region is CASSDWDAGNQPQHF. As DNA, the CDR3 is TGTGCCAGCAGTGACTGGGACGCGGGCAATCAGCCCCAGCATTTT.

The V gene is TRBV7-2, the J gene TRBJ2-7; 9 bases match TRBD2. This CDR3 is built from 16 residues. CDR1 SGHTA and CDR2 FQGNSA come from the germline V gene. V was clipped by 6 bases and J by 5 bases; unmatched bases: 14. Here the CDR3 reads CASSHFLSGTSNEQYF. CDR3 bases: TGTGCCAGCAGTCATTTTTTATCCGGGACTAGCAACGAGCAGTACTTC.

The chain has TRBV6-1 and TRBJ1-5; D call uncertain. The CDR3 spans 11 residues. Trimming took off 9 bases at V and 9 bases at J, with 12 bases between the two ends. Germline CDR1 reads MNHNS; CDR2 reads SASEGT. This CDR3 reads CASQNYGPQHF. Written as DNA, the CDR3 is TGTGCCAGTCAGAATTACGGGCCCCAGCATTTT.

The V gene is TRBV21-1, the J gene TRBJ1-6. TRBV21-1 is a documented pseudogene. This CDR3 spans 13 amino acids. CDR3 sequence: CASSNGVSSPLHF. DNA for the CDR3: TGTGCCAGCAGCAACGGAGTATCTTCACCCCTCCACTTT.

The chain joins TRBV5-6 to TRBJ1-5; no reliable D call. Germline-derived CDR1 and CDR2 are SGHDT and YYEEEE. The V end was cut by 4 bases, the J end by 5 bases, with 16 bases between. The CDR3 is 15 residues long. For the CDR3, the DNA is TGTGCCAGCAGCACTGGCACGGGGTTCCATCAGCCCCAGCATTTT. It translates to CASSTGTGFHQPQHF.